The next 31 T cell receptor beta chains were all read from a single sample in a study of CD8 T cell repertoires and HIV-1 epitope variants. Only in-frame clones appear in the TCRdb table, and some are missing; sequencing was by immunoSEQ multiplex PCR. The sample includes some 5,100 clones, about 67% seen only once; the top ten take around 40%. The antigens of these receptors remain unknown. The sequencing input was cultured CD8+ T cells derived from PBMCs. The receptor set was obtained from a male donor with HIV.

This chain connects TRBV19 to TRBJ2-7; perhaps D is TRBD1 or TRBD2 (5 bases each). CDR1 is LNHDA and CDR2 is SQIVND in the germline V gene (reference sequence). The CDR3 contains 13 residues. The ends were cut back, 3 bases at V and 7 bases at J, with 13 bases in the middle. CDR3 protein: CASSIYSWGEQYF. CDR3 bases: TGTGCCAGTAGTATCTATAGTTGGGGGGAGCAGTACTTC.

The sample holds one count of this clone. V is TRBV7-2 and J is TRBJ2-5, with no clear D. V lost 3 bases, J lost 2 bases, and 10 bases lay in between. This CDR3 is built from 14 residues. Germline CDR1 and CDR2: SGHTA and FQGNSA. The CDR3 nucleotides read TGTGCCAGCAGCTTCGGGCGCATACAAGAGACCCAGTACTTC. Its protein product is CASSFGRIQETQYF.

The chain has TRBV28 and TRBJ2-4; tentative D call: TRBD1 (6 bases). V was pared by 5 bases and J by 8 bases, with 19 bases between. CDR1 MDHEN and CDR2 SYDVKM come from the germline V gene. The CDR3 consists of 15 residues. The CDR3: CASSPAGTPRDIQYF. In DNA, the CDR3 is TGTGCCAGCAGTCCTGCCGGGACACCAAGAGACATTCAGTACTTC.

This chain joins TRBV11-2 and TRBJ1-1; the D is unclear. The germline V and J ends were trimmed by 6 bases and 7 bases, with 15 bases remaining between them. This CDR3 is 13 amino acids long. CDR1 and CDR2 from the germline V gene are SGHAT and FQNNGV. The CDR3 here is CASSNPPGFEAFF. The CDR3 DNA is TGTGCCAGCAGTAACCCCCCCGGATTTGAAGCTTTCTTT.

The chain couples TRBV5-8 to TRBJ2-7; perhaps D is TRBD1 or TRBD2 (5 bases each). Trimming removed 2 bases from V and 4 bases from J, with 10 bases in between. Germline V gene sequence: CDR1 SGHTS, CDR2 YDEGEE. The CDR3 is 13 amino acids. For the CDR3, the DNA is TGTGCCAGCAGCTTTGGGACGGTGTACGAGCAGTACTTC. Protein sequence: CASSFGTVYEQYF.

Sample share makes this clone large. The J gene is TRBJ2-7, the V gene TRBV28; TRBD1 is a possible D gene (5 bases). V was clipped by 6 bases and J by 2 bases, with 17 bases between them. The CDR3 contains 15 residues. Germline V gene data show CDR1 as MDHEN and CDR2 as SYDVKM. This chain's CDR3 is CASSESIGQAYEQYF. In DNA, the CDR3 is TGTGCCAGCAGCGAATCAATAGGACAAGCCTACGAGCAGTACTTC.

V and J are TRBV27 and TRBJ1-2, with 7 bases aligning to TRBD1. The CDR3 runs to 14 residues. After removal of 2 bases from V and 4 bases from J, the junction contained 4 bases not matched to a gene. Germline CDR1 MNHEY, CDR2 SMNVEV (reference sequence). In nucleotides, the CDR3 is TGTGCCAGCAGTTTAGGGGGACAGACCTATGGCTACACCTTC. It encodes CASSLGGQTYGYTF.

The chain has TRBV29-1 and TRBJ1-4; possible D gene TRBD1, 6 bases. V was clipped by 2 bases and J by 0 bases, with 16 bases between them. The CDR3 consists of 17 residues. The germline CDR1 and CDR2 sequences are SQVTM and ANQGSEA. The CDR3 sequence is CSVETAQGPSTNEKLFF. The DNA for the CDR3 is TGCAGCGTTGAAACCGCGCAGGGGCCCTCAACTAATGAAAAACTGTTTTTT.

This chain uses TRBV4-1 with TRBJ2-7; D is unresolved. The CDR3 contains 15 residues. Deletions cut 0 bases from V and 2 bases from J, with 11 bases between. Per the germline V gene, CDR1 is MGHRA and CDR2 is YSYEKL. This CDR3 is CASSQDSSSPYEQYF. The CDR3 DNA sequence: TGCGCCAGCAGCCAAGATTCGAGTTCCCCCTACGAGCAGTACTTC.

This rearrangement joins TRBV10-3 to TRBJ2-6; tentatively, D is TRBD1 or TRBD2 (6 bases each). Germline CDR1 ENHRY, CDR2 SYGVKD. V was clipped by 5 bases and J by 4 bases, with 12 bases between them. This CDR3 has 15 amino acids. The CDR3 coding sequence is TGTGCCATCAGTAATACAGGGAGGGGGGCCAACGTCCTGACTTTC. Amino acid sequence: CAISNTGRGANVLTF.

CDR3 amino acids: CASSALMGRGQPQHF. As DNA, the CDR3 is TGTGCCAGCAGCGCCTTGATGGGGCGAGGACAGCCCCAGCATTTT. This chain links TRBV28 with TRBJ1-5, with D maybe TRBD1 (5 bases). Trimming removed 6 bases from V and 7 bases from J, with 19 bases in between. This CDR3 region has 15 residues. CDR1 is MDHEN, CDR2 SYDVKM, per germline.

J is TRBJ2-7 and V is TRBV5-8, with 9 bases fitting TRBD1. Germline CDR1 SGHTS, CDR2 YDEGEE. The CDR3 runs to 15 residues. V was clipped by 7 bases and J by 6 bases; unmatched bases: 14. CDR3 coding DNA: TGTGCCAGCGATACCGGGGACAGGGCAGGGAGCGAGCAGTACTTC. The encoded protein is CASDTGDRAGSEQYF.

The chain combines TRBV4-1 with TRBJ1-6, with 9 bases identical to TRBD1. CDR3 length equals 15 residues. The germline V gene encodes CDR1 MGHRA and CDR2 YSYEKL. The trim removed 2 bases at V and 7 bases at J, leaving 3 bases unmatched. CDR3 amino acids: CASSQLGQGNSPLHF. In DNA, the CDR3 is TGCGCCAGCAGCCAACTAGGACAGGGGAATTCACCCCTCCACTTT.

This clone has only a few counts. V and J are TRBV10-3 and TRBJ1-1; D unresolved. The CDR3 extends over 13 amino acids. Germline values: CDR1 ENHRY, CDR2 SYGVKD. V lost 7 bases to trimming and J lost 2 bases, with 11 bases between them. CDR3: CAITLDGNTEAFF. CDR3 DNA: TGTGCCATCACTTTGGACGGAAACACTGAAGCTTTCTTT.

The chain is built from TRBV29-1 and TRBJ2-5; 11 bases agree with TRBD2. The CDR3 length is 15 residues. The V segment lost 0 bases and the J segment 3 bases; nucleotides outside the gene matches: 3. Germline V gene data show CDR1 as SQVTM and CDR2 as ANQGSEA. Here the CDR3 DNA reads TGCAGCGTTGAAGAATCACTAGCGGGAGAAGAGACCCAGTACTTC. Its protein product is CSVEESLAGEETQYF.

The chain carries TRBV7-9 and TRBJ2-7; tentatively, D is TRBD1 (6 bases). CDR1 is SEHNR and CDR2 is FQNEAQ in the germline V gene (reference sequence). The V and J ends lost 3 bases and 3 bases respectively, with 15 bases between them. The CDR3 runs 15 residues. The CDR3 DNA reads TGTGCCAGCAGCTTCTTGCCGGGACAATTCTACGAGCAGTACTTC. Protein product: CASSFLPGQFYEQYF.

The rearrangement links TRBV6-4 to TRBJ2-1; 8 bases map to TRBD2. Looked up from germline, CDR1 is MRHNA and CDR2 is SNTAGT. V trimming: 6 bases; J trimming: 6 bases; junction bases outside the gene matches: 10. The CDR3 length is 15 residues. The CDR3 loop is CASSAYSGTSNEQFF. In DNA, the CDR3 is TGTGCCAGCAGCGCCTACTCCGGGACTAGCAATGAGCAGTTCTTC.

The rearrangement uses TRBV5-4 and TRBJ2-1; D is perhaps TRBD1 or TRBD2 (5 bases each). CDR3 length equals 13 residues. V was shortened by 5 bases and J by 8 bases, with 14 bases between the two germline ends. Germline CDR1 reads SGHNT; CDR2 reads YYREEE (reference sequence). The CDR3 loop reads CASSFLRGDEQFF. For the CDR3, the DNA is TGTGCCAGCAGTTTCCTCAGAGGGGATGAGCAGTTCTTC.

This clone was detected only a few times. V and J are TRBV9 and TRBJ2-5, with TRBD1 identical over 11 bases. V was clipped by 4 bases and J by 5 bases; unmatched bases: 7. The CDR3 length is 15 residues. In germline, CDR1 is SGDLS, CDR2 YYNGEE. The CDR3 here is CASSTGQGVRETQYF. In DNA, the CDR3 is TGTGCCAGCAGCACGGGACAGGGGGTTCGTGAGACCCAGTACTTC.

This clone was found a few times. The chain recombines TRBV6-5 with TRBJ1-2; D ambiguous. CDR3 size: 12 residues. Germline values: CDR1 MNHEY, CDR2 SVGAGI. V was shortened by 5 bases and J by 8 bases, with 12 bases between the two germline ends. The DNA for the CDR3 is TGTGCCAGCAGTATGACGGTGGGGGGCTACACCTTC. Protein sequence: CASSMTVGGYTF.

V gene TRBV5-6 combines with J gene TRBJ2-3, with D possibly TRBD2 on 6 matching bases. Germline assignment: CDR1 SGHDT and CDR2 YYEEEE. The CDR3 runs to 15 residues. With 5 bases removed from V and 4 bases from J, the gap between germline ends came to 17 bases. The CDR3 reads CASSGTGAWADTQYF. The CDR3 region has the DNA TGTGCCAGCAGTGGTACGGGAGCTTGGGCAGATACGCAGTATTTT.

The chain recombines TRBV9 with TRBJ1-4; possible D gene TRBD1, 5 bases. V shed 7 bases and J shed 5 bases, with 18 bases lying between them. CDR1 and CDR2 from the germline V gene are SGDLS and YYNGEE. The CDR3 has 15 amino acids. DNA of the CDR3: TGTGCCAGCTCCCCCTCAGCGGGGGAGAATGAAAAACTGTTTTTT. Protein sequence: CASSPSAGENEKLFF.

This chain connects TRBV7-8 to TRBJ2-3, with D possibly being TRBD1 or TRBD2 (5 bases each). Germline V gene data show CDR1 as SGHVS and CDR2 as FQNEAQ. Deletions cut 0 bases from V and 0 bases from J, with 10 bases between. The CDR3 has 16 residues. The CDR3 protein is CASSLAGTLSTDTQYF. The CDR3 DNA reads as TGTGCCAGCAGCTTAGCGGGGACGCTTAGCACAGATACGCAGTATTTT.

The sample holds a few counts of this clone. The chain couples TRBV28 to TRBJ2-4; 10 bases agree with TRBD1. V was clipped by 8 bases and J by 4 bases; unmatched bases: 8. Germline-derived CDR1 and CDR2 are MDHEN and SYDVKM. The CDR3 contains 15 residues. The CDR3 coding sequence is TGTGCCAGCGCGTCCGGGACAGGGGATAAAAACATTCAGTACTTC. Translated: CASASGTGDKNIQYF.

This chain joins TRBV5-1 and TRBJ2-1; 14 nucleotides match TRBD2. The V gene's germline CDR1 is SGHRS and CDR2 YFSETQ. The V gene end was trimmed by 2 bases and the J gene end by 7 bases; junction bases not matched to a gene: 11. The CDR3 consists of 18 residues. The CDR3 is CASSLVPGLAGVSNEQFF. In DNA form, the CDR3 reads TGCGCCAGCAGCTTAGTTCCGGGACTAGCGGGAGTTTCGAATGAGCAGTTCTTC.

The chain combines TRBV28 with TRBJ2-2; D might be TRBD1 (5 bases). The germline V gene encodes CDR1 MDHEN and CDR2 SYDVKM. Trimming removed 1 base from V and 2 bases from J, with 8 bases in between. The CDR3 length is 15 residues. CDR3 coding DNA: TGTGCCAGCAGTTTATATGACAGAAACACCGGGGAGCTGTTTTTT. Translated, it gives CASSLYDRNTGELFF.

This sequence joins TRBV5-4 and TRBJ2-7; weak D call: TRBD2 (7 bases). The CDR3 length is 14 residues. Per germline, CDR1 SGHNT and CDR2 YYREEE (reference sequence). Trimming removed 2 bases at V and 5 bases at J, with 14 bases between. The CDR3 spells CASSFMGGGDEQYF. The CDR3 region has the DNA TGTGCCAGCAGCTTTATGGGAGGGGGAGACGAGCAGTACTTC.

V gene TRBV28 combines with J gene TRBJ2-4; the D call may be TRBD1 or TRBD2 (5 bases each). The CDR3 has 15 residues. Germline V gene lookup returns CDR1 MDHEN and CDR2 SYDVKM. Trimming cost V 4 bases and J 9 bases, with 19 bases left between them. CDR3 sequence: CASSSGTPDVGIQYF. The CDR3 bases are TGTGCCAGCAGTTCCGGGACCCCTGATGTGGGCATTCAGTACTTC.

This clone was counted only a few times. The rearrangement uses TRBV7-2 and TRBJ2-1, with 9 bases that match TRBD2. The CDR3 loop spans 15 amino acids. Germline CDR1 and CDR2: SGHTA and FQGNSA. Losses at the gene ends were 5 bases for V and 2 bases for J; bases not matched to a gene: 4. CDR3 sequence: CASSEVAGAYNEQFF. CDR3 DNA: TGTGCCAGCAGCGAGGTAGCGGGGGCCTACAATGAGCAGTTCTTC.

This clone was seen a handful of times. The J gene is TRBJ2-1, the V gene TRBV15; unclear D gene. The CDR3 has 15 amino acids. Trimming shortened V by 1 base and J by 3 bases, and 10 bases separated the two germline ends. Germline CDR1 reads LNHNV; CDR2 reads YYDKDF (reference sequence). CDR3 DNA: TGTGCCACCAGCAGAGTAGGGATAGACTACAATGAGCAGTTCTTC. Protein: CATSRVGIDYNEQFF.

This clone was detected only a few times. The J gene is TRBJ2-7, the V gene TRBV5-6; maybe TRBD2 (6 bases). This CDR3 has 16 residues. Germline values: CDR1 SGHDT, CDR2 YYEEEE. Trimming took 0 bases from V and 5 from J, leaving 18 bases between them. The DNA of the CDR3 is TGTGCCAGCAGCTTGGCCTTCGCGCTCACGGGGGACGAGCAGTACTTC. Its protein product is CASSLAFALTGDEQYF.